Below are 13 T cell receptor beta chains sequenced from a single sample in a study of persistence of HIV-infected CD4 T cells. This was the immunoSEQ version 4 assay in survey mode. The assay was immunoSEQ multiplex PCR, and TCRdb's table has in-frame clones only and misses some. The sample has 10,000 to 15,000 clones, 71% seen once. Their target antigens are unknown. The stimulus was lysate of CMV-infected fibroblasts, 8.5 to 10 ug/mL. Sorting selected CD4+ T cells upregulating both CD40 ligand and CD69. Sample: CD4+ T cells sorted from PBMCs after approximately 20-hour stimulation, taken from a patient who received antiretroviral therapy. The receptors come from an adult man with HIV who was CMV-seropositive.

This clone was found a few times. The CDR3 reads CTSRKPTPGPKNIQYF. CDR3 nucleotide sequence: TGCACCAGCAGGAAACCGACCCCGGGACCCAAAAACATTCAGTACTTC. This chain uses TRBV1 with TRBJ2-4. TRBV1 is classified as a pseudogene. The CDR3 runs 16 residues.

The V call is TRBV9, the J call TRBJ1-2; D unclear. Deletions cut 0 bases from V and 8 bases from J, with 11 bases between. Germline V gene sequence: CDR1 SGDLS, CDR2 YYNGEE. The CDR3 has 13 amino acids. Here the CDR3 reads CASSVGAAPGYTF. As DNA, the CDR3 is TGTGCCAGCAGCGTAGGGGCAGCCCCAGGCTACACCTTC.

The V gene is TRBV19, the J gene TRBJ2-7; D could derive from TRBD1 or TRBD2 (5 bases each). The germline CDR1 and CDR2 sequences are LNHDA and SQIVND (reference sequence). V gave up 5 bases and J gave up 4 bases, with 18 bases separating them. The CDR3 totals 15 residues. CDR3 loop: CASSGHRGFRYEQYF. CDR3 nucleotide sequence: TGTGCCAGTAGTGGACACCGGGGTTTCCGGTACGAGCAGTACTTC.

This chain uses TRBV4-1 with TRBJ1-1, with a possible D match to TRBD1 (5 bases). Germline lookup yields CDR1 MGHRA and CDR2 YSYEKL. V was shortened by 1 base and J by 0 bases, with 15 bases between the two germline ends. This CDR3 comprises 17 residues. CDR3 sequence (DNA): TGCGCCAGCAGCCAAGGGTCGGCAGGGCTCATGAACACTGAAGCTTTCTTT. It translates to CASSQGSAGLMNTEAFF.

The count of this clone is one. V usage is TRBV27 and J usage is TRBJ1-3; 8 bases fit TRBD1. This CDR3 has 15 residues. The trim removed 7 bases at V and 4 bases at J, leaving 9 bases unmatched. Germline V gene sequence: CDR1 MNHEY, CDR2 SMNVEV (reference sequence). Here the CDR3 reads CASTLDRVGGNTIYF. The CDR3 DNA sequence: TGTGCCAGCACCCTGGACAGGGTGGGAGGAAACACCATATATTTT.

The rearrangement uses TRBV27 and TRBJ2-7, with a weak D call TRBD1 (6 bases). The CDR3 is 15 amino acids. Germline loops: CDR1 MNHEY, CDR2 SMNVEV (reference sequence). Trimming shortened V by 6 bases and J by 0 bases, and 15 bases separated the two germline ends. Here the CDR3 DNA reads TGTGCCAGCAGGCAGGGGCCGAACCTCTCCTACGAGCAGTACTTC. Its protein product is CASRQGPNLSYEQYF.

Concerning this clone: Other DNA variants within this sample encode the same CDR3. This chain joins TRBV19 and TRBJ2-2, with no clear D. Trimming removed 7 bases at V and 0 bases at J, with 6 bases between. Germline V gene sequence: CDR1 LNHDA, CDR2 SQIVND (reference sequence). This CDR3 comprises 13 residues. CDR3 in amino acids: CASIETNTGELFF. CDR3 coding DNA: TGTGCCAGTATCGAGACGAACACCGGGGAGCTGTTTTTT.

The rearrangement uses TRBV7-9 and TRBJ2-3; D is perhaps TRBD2 (6 bases). This CDR3 contains 16 residues. Germline CDR1 reads SEHNR; CDR2 reads FQNEAQ (reference sequence). With 3 bases removed from V and 1 base from J, the gap between germline ends came to 14 bases. The CDR3 reads CASSFKEGWGTDTQYF. CDR3 in DNA: TGTGCCAGCAGCTTTAAGGAGGGCTGGGGCACAGATACGCAGTATTTT. The whole variable domain, filled in from reference TRBV7-9 and TRBJ2-3, reads DTGVSQNPRHKITKRGQNVTFRCDPISEHNRLYWYRQTLGQGPEFLTYFQNEAQLEKSRLLSDRFSAERPKGSFSTLEIQRTEQGDSAMYLCASSFKEGWGTDTQYFGPGTRLTVL.

The chain employs TRBV19 and TRBJ1-1; 8 bases are shared with TRBD1. The CDR3 loop spans 15 amino acids. V was clipped by 6 bases and J by 3 bases; unmatched bases: 9. Germline CDR1 reads LNHDA; CDR2 reads SQIVND (reference sequence). CDR3 amino acids: CASSTGTGWDTEAFF. The CDR3 DNA follows: TGTGCCAGTAGCACCGGGACAGGATGGGACACTGAAGCTTTCTTT.

The chain is built from TRBV15 and TRBJ2-1; a weak D match, TRBD1 (6 bases). Trimming cost V 6 bases and J 9 bases, with 18 bases left between them. The germline V gene has CDR1 LNHNV and CDR2 YYDKDF (reference sequence). The CDR3 is 14 amino acids. The CDR3 loop reads CATRISRGGGEQFF. For the CDR3, the DNA is TGTGCCACCAGGATAAGCAGGGGCGGTGGTGAGCAGTTCTTC.

The chain has TRBV27 and TRBJ1-2, with a weak D call TRBD1 (5 bases). With 0 bases removed from V and 2 bases from J, the gap between germline ends came to 7 bases. Germline lookup yields CDR1 MNHEY and CDR2 SMNVEV (reference sequence). The CDR3 has 14 amino acids. This chain's CDR3 is CASSLSWGNYGYTF. Written as DNA, the CDR3 is TGTGCCAGCAGTTTATCGTGGGGGAACTATGGCTACACCTTC.

The rearrangement uses TRBV13 and TRBJ1-4; D not resolved. There are 14 residues in the CDR3. CDR1 and CDR2 (germline): PRHDT, FYEKMQ (reference sequence). Trimming took 7 bases from V and 5 from J, leaving 14 bases between them. The CDR3 DNA follows: TGTGCCAGCACCCTTGGGCAGTACAATGAAAAACTGTTTTTT. Protein product: CASTLGQYNEKLFF.

The chain combines TRBV6-5 with TRBJ1-4, with 7 bases that match TRBD1. The CDR3 contains 15 residues. J gave up 8 bases and V 0 bases, and 6 bases lay outside the gene matches. Germline values: CDR1 MNHEY, CDR2 SVGAGI. CDR3 protein: CASSYSTGRGEKLFF. The CDR3 nucleotides read TGTGCCAGCAGTTACTCGACAGGGAGGGGAGAAAAACTGTTTTTT.